A single sample is the source of the 20 T cell receptor beta chains below, sequenced in a study of PD-L1 blockade in urothelial cancer. Sequencing used immunoSEQ multiplex PCR; TCRdb keeps in-frame clones, though not all of them. The profile shows tens of thousands of clones, about 90% of them singletons. Specimen: PBMCs, collected around atezolizumab (anti-PD-L1) treatment. Receptor source: a man between 50 and 59 years old with urothelial cancer.

The chain couples TRBV5-1 to TRBJ2-3, with D maybe TRBD2 (6 bases). The CDR3 runs 17 residues. V lost 4 bases, J lost 1 base, and 19 bases lay in between. Per germline, CDR1 SGHRS and CDR2 YFSETQ. For the CDR3, the DNA is TGCGCCAGCAGCCAAGGTGCAGGGTCGGGGGGCACAGATACGCAGTATTTT. Its protein is CASSQGAGSGGTDTQYF.

The chain links TRBV7-9 to TRBJ2-7; 8 nucleotides align to TRBD1. The V gene's germline CDR1 is SEHNR and CDR2 FQNEAQ (reference sequence). The length of the CDR3 is 13 residues. The V and J ends lost 5 bases and 5 bases, in that order; junction bases with no gene match: 5. The CDR3 sequence is CASSHLTGDEQYF. The CDR3 coding sequence is TGTGCCAGCAGCCACCTGACAGGGGACGAGCAGTACTTC.

The CDR3 protein is CASSVLASGGETQYF. CDR3 bases: TGTGCCAGCAGCGTACTGGCTAGCGGGGGGGAGACCCAGTACTTC. The rearrangement links TRBV9 to TRBJ2-5, with TRBD2 matching over 11 bases. The germline V gene encodes CDR1 SGDLS and CDR2 YYNGEE. Trimming at V came to 1 base and at J to 5 bases, leaving 4 bases not matched to a gene. This CDR3 has 15 residues.

The chain combines TRBV4-3 with TRBJ1-2, with 7 bases that match TRBD1. CDR1 is LGHNA, CDR2 YSLEER, per germline. The junction had 5 bases not matched to a gene; V was cut back by 0 bases and J by 4 bases. This CDR3 spans 15 amino acids. The CDR3, as DNA: TGCGCCAGCAGCCAAGATCGACAGGGCAGCTATGGCTACACCTTC. The encoded protein is CASSQDRQGSYGYTF.

The chain links TRBV5-8 to TRBJ1-6; TRBD1 matches at 7 bases. V was clipped by 4 bases and J by 7 bases; unmatched bases: 5. Germline V gene data show CDR1 as SGHTS and CDR2 as YDEGEE. The CDR3 length is 14 residues. CDR3 loop: CASSGPTGNSPLHF. The CDR3 DNA reads TGTGCCAGCAGCGGACCGACAGGGAATTCACCCCTCCACTTT.

The J gene is TRBJ2-4, the V gene TRBV30, with TRBD2 identical over 8 bases. Germline V gene sequence: CDR1 GTSNPN, CDR2 SVGIG (reference sequence). CDR3 size: 19 residues. V was clipped by 0 bases and J by 0 bases; unmatched bases: 13. CDR3 in DNA: TGTGCCTGGAGTGTAATGGGCGGGGGGACAAAACTAGCCAAAAACATTCAGTACTTC. This encodes CAWSVMGGGTKLAKNIQYF.

V gene TRBV27 combines with J gene TRBJ1-1, with D tentatively TRBD1 (5 bases). The CDR3 length is 17 residues. V lost 5 bases and J 4 bases, leaving 23 bases between the germline ends. CDR1 is MNHEY, CDR2 SMNVEV, per germline (reference sequence). CDR3 nucleotide sequence: TGTGCCAGCAGTCCTCCTCGGGGGGGTTTGTGGGTCACTGAAGCTTTCTTT. This sequence encodes CASSPPRGGLWVTEAFF.

This chain links TRBV30 with TRBJ2-7, with D perhaps matching TRBD1 (6 bases). Deletions cut 0 bases from V and 7 bases from J, with 10 bases between. The CDR3 loop spans 12 amino acids. Looked up from germline, CDR1 is GTSNPN and CDR2 is SVGIG (reference sequence). The CDR3 nucleotides read TGTGCCTGGAGTGTACAGGGCCAAGAGCAGTACTTC. Its translation is CAWSVQGQEQYF.

The chain carries TRBV6-4 and TRBJ2-1, with 9 bases that match TRBD2. The CDR3 covers 15 residues. Germline loops: CDR1 MRHNA, CDR2 SNTAGT. After removal of 3 bases from V and 6 bases from J, the junction contained 6 bases not matched to a gene. CDR3 in amino acids: CASSEAGGQVNEQFF. The CDR3 DNA reads as TGTGCCAGCAGTGAGGCGGGAGGGCAGGTCAATGAGCAGTTCTTC.

For this clone: The junction departs from the called germline gene at one end, perhaps through a read error. The genes are TRBV6-1 and TRBJ2-1; 16 bases line up with TRBD2. The germline V gene has CDR1 MNHNS and CDR2 SASEGT. The CDR3 covers 17 residues. CDR3 loop: CASSKAGTSGGGNEQFF. The CDR3 region has the DNA TGTGCCAGCAGTAAAGCCGGGACTAGCGGGGGGGGGAATGAGCAGTTCTTC.

This clone appeared a single time. This rearrangement joins TRBV5-4 to TRBJ2-7; TRBD1 matches at 8 bases. Per germline, CDR1 SGHNT and CDR2 YYREEE (reference sequence). J was trimmed by 2 bases and V by 2 bases; bases with no gene match: 6. This CDR3 has 15 amino acids. CDR3 amino acids: CASSFPQGGTYEQYF. The DNA of the CDR3 is TGTGCCAGCAGCTTCCCACAGGGGGGTACCTACGAGCAGTACTTC.

The chain joins TRBV25-1 to TRBJ2-2, with TRBD1 identical over 9 bases. V was pared by 9 bases and J by 2 bases, with 4 bases of the junction left unmatched. The CDR3 has 14 amino acids. Germline CDR1 and CDR2: MGHDK and SYGVNS. In DNA form, the CDR3 reads TGTGCCAGTAGGGGACAGGGCAACACCGGGGAGCTGTTTTTT. Translating it yields CASRGQGNTGELFF.

This chain joins TRBV4-2 and TRBJ2-3; possibly TRBD2 for D (7 bases). Trimming removed 0 bases at V and 6 bases at J, with 13 bases between. Per the germline V gene, CDR1 is LGHNA and CDR2 is YNFKEQ. This CDR3 has 15 amino acids. In DNA form, the CDR3 reads TGTGCCAGCAGCCAAGAGGGGGGGCTGTTGGATACGCAGTATTTT. It is translated as CASSQEGGLLDTQYF.

This chain links TRBV5-1 with TRBJ2-7, with 7 bases fitting TRBD1. V dropped 3 bases and J dropped 4; count of bases not matched to a gene: 7. From germline, CDR1 is SGHRS and CDR2 YFSETQ. The CDR3 sequence is 14 residues long. The CDR3 DNA is TGCGCCAGCAGCTCGAGAGGGGGCCTATACGAGCAGTACTTC. It specifies CASSSRGGLYEQYF.

The chain couples TRBV5-1 to TRBJ2-5, with 8 bases matching TRBD2. CDR1 and CDR2 (germline): SGHRS, YFSETQ. J lost 4 bases, V lost 4 bases, and 9 bases had no gene match. The CDR3 sequence is 15 residues long. As DNA, the CDR3 is TGCGCCAGCAGCCTCGGGGGGGGTCTGGTAGAGACCCAGTACTTC. Protein product: CASSLGGGLVETQYF.

J is TRBJ2-3 and V is TRBV5-1; the D gene is possibly TRBD2 (6 bases). The V gene's germline CDR1 is SGHRS and CDR2 YFSETQ. V lost 4 bases, J lost 7 bases, and 13 bases lay in between. This CDR3 contains 13 residues. The CDR3 DNA reads as TGCGCCAGCAGCAGGCGGGGAGCGCATACGCAGTATTTT. Its protein product is CASSRRGAHTQYF. Looking up the rest from reference TRBV5-1 and TRBJ2-3 gives the full variable domain: KAGVTQTPRYLIKTRGQQVTLSCSPISGHRSVSWYQQTPGQGLQFLFEYFSETQRNKGNFPGRFSGRQFSNSRSEMNVSTLELGDSALYLCASSRRGAHTQYFGPGTRLTVL.

This CDR3 is CASTSSRTDFNYGYTF. Here the CDR3 DNA reads TGTGCCAGTACCTCATCCCGGACAGATTTTAACTATGGCTACACCTTC. The chain combines TRBV19 with TRBJ1-2; D is possibly TRBD1 (6 bases). The CDR3 loop spans 16 amino acids. With 7 bases removed from V and 1 base from J, the gap between germline ends came to 19 bases. Per germline, CDR1 LNHDA and CDR2 SQIVND (reference sequence).

The chain carries TRBV6-5 and TRBJ1-3; no clear D. The germline V gene encodes CDR1 MNHEY and CDR2 SVGAGI. V gave up 5 bases and J gave up 4 bases, with 9 bases separating them. This CDR3 region has 13 residues. The CDR3, as DNA: TGTGCCAGCAGTGCCCTACAGGGAAACACCATATATTTT. Translated, it gives CASSALQGNTIYF.

This clone appeared a single time. V and J are TRBV11-2 and TRBJ1-1; 7 nucleotides agree with TRBD1. The CDR3 consists of 15 residues. Germline loops: CDR1 SGHAT, CDR2 FQNNGV. The V gene end was trimmed by 8 bases and the J gene end by 1 base; junction bases not matched to a gene: 10. The CDR3 DNA reads TGTGCCAGCGATAAAAACAGGGGAACGAACACTGAAGCTTTCTTT. Protein sequence: CASDKNRGTNTEAFF.

This chain connects TRBV6-5 to TRBJ2-3, with TRBD2 matching over 7 bases. The CDR3 has 15 residues. Germline-derived CDR1 and CDR2 are MNHEY and SVGAGI. The V segment lost 2 bases and the J segment 1 base; nucleotides outside the gene matches: 3. The chain's CDR3 is CASSYILAGTDTQYF. The CDR3 nucleotides read TGTGCCAGCAGTTACATCCTAGCGGGCACAGATACGCAGTATTTT.